The entry below gives a single TCR beta chain sequence along with its context. Its antigen is not known. Only cases whose brain tissue showed the highest T cell transcript signatures were sequenced. Patients received at least one anti-epileptic drug before surgery. This entry belongs to a study of brain T cells in children with intractable seizures. Study findings and constraints: Clones missing pre-surgery may reflect undersampling of that blood sample. Viral specificity was inferred only from CDR3 similarity; HCMV serostatus was unknown.

Assay used: immunoSEQ multiplex PCR; TCRdb lists only in-frame clones, some missing. The table records fewer than 150,000 clones, 94% of them present only once. The length of the CDR3 is 10 residues. Per germline, CDR1 MDHEN and CDR2 SYDVKM. The V gene lost 10 bases and the J gene lost 15 bases, with 17 bases spanning the gap. This sequence was found in a boy younger than two with hemimegalencephaly and intractable seizures. This chain joins TRBV28 and TRBJ2-3; D is uncertain. The material sequenced was peripheral blood, taken at surgery. The CDR3 spells CANGTGQAYF. CDR3 nucleotides: TGTGCCAACGGAACCGGCCAAGCCTATTTT.